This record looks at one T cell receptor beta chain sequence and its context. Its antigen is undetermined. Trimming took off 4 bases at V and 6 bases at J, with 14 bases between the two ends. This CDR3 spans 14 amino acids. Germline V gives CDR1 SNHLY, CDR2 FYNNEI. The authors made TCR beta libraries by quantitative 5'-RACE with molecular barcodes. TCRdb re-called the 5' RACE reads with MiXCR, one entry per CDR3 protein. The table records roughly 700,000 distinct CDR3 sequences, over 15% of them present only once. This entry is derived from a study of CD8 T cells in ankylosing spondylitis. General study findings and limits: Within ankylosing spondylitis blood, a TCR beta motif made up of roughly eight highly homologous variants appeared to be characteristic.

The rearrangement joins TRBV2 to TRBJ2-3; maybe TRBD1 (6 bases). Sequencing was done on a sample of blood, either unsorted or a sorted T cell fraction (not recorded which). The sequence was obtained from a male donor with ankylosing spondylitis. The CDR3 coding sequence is TGTGCCAGCAGTGTGCAGGGGAACCTGGATACGCAGTATTTT. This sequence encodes CASSVQGNLDTQYF.